Following are 21 T cell receptor beta chains from one sample sequenced in a study of CD8 T cells in ankylosing spondylitis. TCRdb reprocessed the 5' RACE reads with MiXCR, giving one entry per CDR3 protein. The sample lists about 440,000 distinct CDR3 sequences; roughly 17% were seen once. Whole-study results and caveats: Ankylosing spondylitis blood seemed to carry a telltale TCR beta motif made of roughly 8 highly homologous variants.

Their antigen targets remain unknown. The specimen was blood, either unsorted or a sorted T cell fraction (not recorded which). The receptors stem from a male donor with ankylosing spondylitis.

This clonotype was found a few times. The V and J genes are TRBV6-1 and TRBJ2-3; perhaps D is TRBD1 or TRBD2 (5 bases each). Trimming took 6 bases from V and 7 from J, leaving 17 bases between them. The CDR3 is 14 amino acids. Germline CDR1 MNHNS, CDR2 SASEGT. The CDR3, as DNA: TGTGCCAGCAGATCCCTTACCGGGACGTATACGCAGTATTTT. Translation gives CASRSLTGTYTQYF.

J is TRBJ2-3 and V is TRBV13; a weak D match, TRBD1 (5 bases). The germline V and J ends were trimmed by 5 bases and 0 bases, with 15 bases remaining between them. The CDR3 is 16 residues long. Germline CDR1 reads PRHDT; CDR2 reads FYEKMQ (reference sequence). The CDR3 DNA follows: TGTGCCAGCAGCCAGAGGCGCGCAGGGAGCACAGATACGCAGTATTTT. Its protein product is CASSQRRAGSTDTQYF. Variable domain in full (rest from reference TRBV13 and TRBJ2-3): AAGVIQSPRHLIKEKRETATLKCYPIPRHDTVYWYQQGPGQDPQFLISFYEKMQSDKGSIPDRFSAQQFSDYHSELNMSSLELGDSALYFCASSQRRAGSTDTQYFGPGTRLTVL.

V and J are TRBV5-1 and TRBJ1-5, with D possibly matching TRBD1 (6 bases). The germline gives CDR1 SGHRS, CDR2 YFSETQ. The CDR3 contains 14 residues. V lost 4 bases and J lost 3, with 11 bases in between. The CDR3 is CASSPDSHNQPQHF. CDR3 in DNA: TGCGCCAGCAGCCCGGACAGCCACAATCAGCCCCAGCATTTT.

The CDR3 spells CASSQVAGGLITQYF. For the CDR3, the DNA is TGCGCCAGCAGCCAAGTCGCGGGAGGACTTATTACGCAGTATTTT. V is TRBV4-1 and J is TRBJ2-3; 8 bases fit TRBD2. With 1 base clipped from V and 8 bases from J, the junction kept 8 bases outside the gene matches. Germline V gene sequence: CDR1 MGHRA, CDR2 YSYEKL. This CDR3 region has 15 residues.

This clonotype was counted a few times. The chain employs TRBV2 and TRBJ2-7; 8 nucleotides line up with TRBD1. J gave up 2 bases and V 8 bases, and 2 bases lay outside the gene matches. CDR3 length: 12 amino acids. CDR1 is SNHLY, CDR2 FYNNEI, per germline. The CDR3 is CASGTGTYEQYF. The CDR3 nucleotides read TGTGCCAGCGGGACAGGTACCTACGAGCAGTACTTC.

The chain combines TRBV15 with TRBJ1-3; D is perhaps TRBD1 (5 bases). CDR3 size: 15 residues. Trimming stripped 5 bases from V and 1 base from J, with 12 bases between. CDR1 and CDR2 (germline): LNHNV, YYDKDF (reference sequence). Here the CDR3 DNA reads TGTGCCACCAGCGTAGACAGCTCTTCTGGAAACACCATATATTTT. It codes for CATSVDSSSGNTIYF.

This chain uses TRBV6-2 or TRBV6-3 with TRBJ2-1; 10 nucleotides align to TRBD1. This CDR3 region has 15 residues. V dropped 2 bases and J dropped 6; count of bases not matched to a gene: 4. From germline, CDR1 is MNHEY and CDR2 SVGEGT. The CDR3, as DNA: TGTGCCAGCAGTTACGTAGGGACAGGGGTCAATGAGCAGTTCTTC. Translated, it gives CASSYVGTGVNEQFF.

Only a few counts were recorded for this clonotype. The chain employs TRBV10-3 and TRBJ1-2; D uncertain. The V end lost 1 base, the J end lost 3 bases, and 6 bases lay between the germline ends. CDR1 ENHRY and CDR2 SYGVKD come from the germline V gene. The CDR3 is made up of 13 amino acids. CDR3 protein: CAISEWADYGYTF. The CDR3 nucleotides read TGTGCCATCAGTGAGTGGGCAGACTATGGCTACACCTTC.

This clonotype has just a few counts. DNA for the CDR3: TGCGCCAGCAGCTTGGCCGGAGTCGGAGGGACCGAGCAGTACTTC. This sequence encodes CASSLAGVGGTEQYF. The rearrangement links TRBV5-1 to TRBJ2-7; a weak D match, TRBD2 (6 bases). Trimming took 0 bases from V and 6 from J, leaving 16 bases between them. The germline gives CDR1 SGHRS, CDR2 YFSETQ. The CDR3 consists of 15 residues.

V and J are TRBV7-2 and TRBJ2-1; TRBD2 matches 7 bases. The CDR3 has 16 amino acids. CDR1 and CDR2 from the germline V gene are SGHTA and FQGNSA. V trimming: 5 bases; J trimming: 9 bases; junction bases outside the gene matches: 16. The CDR3 here is CASSTRGTTSVTEQFF. The CDR3 DNA follows: TGTGCCAGCAGCACCCGAGGGACTACTAGCGTGACTGAGCAGTTCTTC. The complete variable domain, with remaining parts taken from reference TRBV7-2 and TRBJ2-1, reads GAGVSQSPSNKVTEKGKDVELRCDPISGHTALYWYRQSLGQGLEFLIYFQGNSAPDKSGLPSDRFSAERTGGSVSTLTIQRTQQEDSAVYLCASSTRGTTSVTEQFFGPGTRLTVL.

This clonotype was counted only a few times. The chain couples TRBV3-1 to TRBJ1-1, with 7 bases lining up with TRBD1. Germline V CDR1 and CDR2: LGHDT, YNNKEL (reference sequence). The CDR3 totals 12 residues. The V segment lost 2 bases and the J segment 10 bases; nucleotides outside the gene matches: 4. CDR3 loop: CASSQRGRGAFF. For the CDR3, the DNA is TGTGCCAGCAGCCAAAGGGGGCGGGGAGCTTTCTTT.

Only a few counts were recorded for this clonotype. The chain joins TRBV6-1 to TRBJ1-5, with D uncertain. Trimming removed 6 bases from V and 1 base from J, with 7 bases in between. CDR3 length: 13 residues. Germline V gene data show CDR1 as MNHNS and CDR2 as SASEGT. Written as DNA, the CDR3 is TGTGCCAGCAGGGTAGGCAGCAATCAGCCCCAGCATTTT. This codes for CASRVGSNQPQHF.

This clonotype was observed a few times. The chain combines TRBV20-1 with TRBJ2-1; D gene unclear. The CDR3 contains 14 residues. Deletions cut 6 bases from V and 0 bases from J, with 12 bases between. Germline CDR1 is DFQATT and CDR2 is SNEGSKA (reference sequence). CDR3 in amino acids: CSAPTTFSYNEQFF. The CDR3 DNA reads as TGCAGTGCCCCCACGACTTTCTCCTACAATGAGCAGTTCTTC.

This clonotype came up a few times. The gene calls are TRBV6-1 and TRBJ1-4; tentatively, D is TRBD1 (5 bases). This CDR3 is 13 amino acids long. In germline, CDR1 is MNHNS, CDR2 SASEGT. Trimming stripped 8 bases from V and 11 bases from J, with 18 bases between. CDR3 in DNA: TGTGCCAGCTCCTCCGGGACCCTTGTGAAACTGTTTTTT. Translating gives CASSSGTLVKLFF.

V gene TRBV7-9 combines with J gene TRBJ2-3; a possible D gene is TRBD1 (6 bases). CDR3 size: 14 residues. Trimming took 4 bases from V and 0 from J, leaving 8 bases between them. Germline CDR1 reads SEHNR; CDR2 reads FQNEAQ (reference sequence). The CDR3 protein is CASSSTGSTDTQYF. CDR3 nucleotides: TGTGCCAGCAGCTCTACAGGGAGCACAGATACGCAGTATTTT.

The gene calls are TRBV2 and TRBJ2-1; 15 bases line up with TRBD2. Losses at the gene ends were 4 bases for V and 4 bases for J; bases not matched to a gene: 2. The CDR3 runs 16 residues. The V gene's germline CDR1 is SNHLY and CDR2 FYNNEI. The CDR3 DNA reads as TGTGCCAGCAGTGTGGGGACTAGCGGGAGGTACAATGAGCAGTTCTTC. Encoded protein: CASSVGTSGRYNEQFF.

This clonotype was seen a few times. The chain recombines TRBV4-2 with TRBJ2-7, with 9 bases aligning to TRBD2. CDR1 is LGHNA, CDR2 YNFKEQ, per germline. The length of the CDR3 is 16 residues. J lost 1 base, V lost 4 bases, and 8 bases had no gene match. The CDR3 DNA reads TGTGCCAGCAGCCCTAGCGGGATCCTACCTTCCTACGAGCAGTACTTC. Its translation is CASSPSGILPSYEQYF.

This clonotype was observed many times. The chain uses TRBV15 and TRBJ1-1; no definite D call. V was shortened by 0 bases and J by 2 bases, with 7 bases between the two germline ends. The CDR3 has 14 amino acids. Germline-derived CDR1 and CDR2 are LNHNV and YYDKDF (reference sequence). The CDR3 DNA reads as TGTGCCACCAGCAGAGAGAGACACAACACTGAAGCTTTCTTT. Translated, it gives CATSRERHNTEAFF.

This clonotype was recorded a few times. The rearrangement joins TRBV12-3 or TRBV12-4 to TRBJ1-1; 10 bases are a match to TRBD1. The V and J ends lost 4 bases and 0 bases, in that order; junction bases with no gene match: 8. The CDR3 length is 17 residues. CDR3 sequence: CASSSTGTGDMNTEAFF. CDR3 DNA sequence: TGTGCCAGCAGTTCAACCGGGACAGGGGACATGAACACTGAAGCTTTCTTT.

This clonotype was detected only a few times. The chain couples TRBV28 to TRBJ1-1; TRBD1 matches 7 bases. Trimming cost V 4 bases and J 4 bases; bases outside gene matches: 9. The CDR3 sequence is 15 residues long. The germline gives CDR1 MDHEN, CDR2 SYDVKM. The CDR3 sequence: CASSSETGSSTEAFF. The CDR3 DNA reads as TGTGCCAGCAGTTCCGAGACAGGGAGCAGCACTGAAGCTTTCTTT.

This chain joins TRBV5-1 and TRBJ2-4; D is possibly TRBD1 (5 bases). The CDR3 is 14 amino acids. Germline V gene lookup returns CDR1 SGHRS and CDR2 YFSETQ. Trimming stripped 1 base from V and 10 bases from J, with 15 bases between. The CDR3 loop is CASSLNRQGDIQYF. In nucleotides, the CDR3 is TGCGCCAGCAGCTTGAATCGGCAGGGCGATATTCAGTACTTC. The whole variable domain, filled in from reference TRBV5-1 and TRBJ2-4, reads KAGVTQTPRYLIKTRGQQVTLSCSPISGHRSVSWYQQTPGQGLQFLFEYFSETQRNKGNFPGRFSGRQFSNSRSEMNVSTLELGDSALYLCASSLNRQGDIQYFGAGTRLSVL.